A selection of T cell receptor beta chains follows, all from one sample in a study of cytomegalovirus exposure and HLA in healthy donors. Generated by immunoSEQ multiplex PCR, the TCRdb table keeps only in-frame clones and is missing some. The sample consists of roughly 140,000 clones, around three quarters of them appearing once. Material: PBMCs. These receptors all come from a man aged 25-45 years in good health and CMV-seronegative. Each CDR3 is given with its conserved first and last residue. D genes are given only for firm matches. Not all rows give a size; the values are once, few, many and, for expanded clones, a class.

d_call: -; v_call: TRBV4-2; clone_size: -; cdr3_length: 12; j_call: TRBJ1-1; cdr3_aa: CASSQADSRAFF; cdr3_nt: TGTGCCAGCAGCCAAGCGGACAGTAGAGCTTTCTTT
d_call: -; v_call: TRBV6-5; clone_size: -; cdr3_length: 11; j_call: TRBJ1-2; cdr3_aa: CASTRGYGYPF; cdr3_nt: TGTGCCAGCACGCGGGGGTATGGCTACCCCTTC
d_call: -; v_call: TRBV7-9; clone_size: few; cdr3_length: 17; j_call: TRBJ2-1; cdr3_aa: CASSLALGGSSYNEQFF; cdr3_nt: TGTGCCAGCAGCTTAGCGCTTGGCGGGTCCTCCTACAATGAGCAGTTCTTC
d_call: TRBD2; v_call: TRBV4-1; clone_size: -; cdr3_length: 14; j_call: TRBJ2-5; cdr3_aa: CASSKGLAEETQYF; cdr3_nt: TGCGCCAGCAGCAAGGGACTAGCCGAAGAGACCCAGTACTTC
d_call: TRBD1; v_call: TRBV29-1; clone_size: once; cdr3_length: 14; j_call: TRBJ2-5; cdr3_aa: CSVLLWDRGQEQYF; cdr3_nt: TGCAGCGTTCTTCTGTGGGACAGGGGGCAGGAGCAGTACTTC
d_call: -; v_call: TRBV19; clone_size: -; cdr3_length: 15; j_call: TRBJ1-5; cdr3_aa: CASSMPGGWNQPQHF; cdr3_nt: TGTGCCAGTAGTATGCCAGGCGGGTGGAATCAGCCCCAGCATTTT
d_call: -; v_call: TRBV6-1; clone_size: -; cdr3_length: 13; j_call: TRBJ1-2; cdr3_aa: CASREQGNYGYTF; cdr3_nt: TGTGCCAGCAGAGAACAGGGAAACTATGGCTACACCTTC
d_call: TRBD2; v_call: TRBV2; clone_size: -; cdr3_length: 16; j_call: TRBJ2-5; cdr3_aa: CASSEKLAGRGETQYF; cdr3_nt: TGTGCCAGCAGTGAGAAACTAGCGGGGCGGGGGGAGACCCAGTACTTC
d_call: -; v_call: TRBV5-4; clone_size: -; cdr3_length: 16; j_call: TRBJ1-1; cdr3_aa: CASSLAKQGMNTEAFF; cdr3_nt: TGTGCCAGCAGCTTGGCAAAACAGGGAATGAACACTGAAGCTTTCTTT
d_call: TRBD1; v_call: TRBV9; clone_size: -; cdr3_length: 13; j_call: TRBJ2-2; cdr3_aa: CASSPQGAGELFF; cdr3_nt: TGTGCCAGCAGCCCACAGGGGGCCGGGGAGCTGTTTTTT
d_call: TRBD1; v_call: TRBV6-5; clone_size: -; cdr3_length: 13; j_call: TRBJ1-2; cdr3_aa: CASSGQAAAGYTF; cdr3_nt: TGTGCCAGCAGCGGACAGGCAGCGGCTGGCTACACCTTC
d_call: TRBD1; v_call: TRBV19; clone_size: -; cdr3_length: 14; j_call: TRBJ2-5; cdr3_aa: CASTDRSGRETQYF; cdr3_nt: TGTGCCAGTACGGACAGGTCAGGTAGAGAGACCCAGTACTTC
d_call: -; v_call: TRBV2; clone_size: few; cdr3_length: 15; j_call: TRBJ2-1; cdr3_aa: CASSLEGGSGNEQFF; cdr3_nt: TGTGCCAGCAGTCTGGAGGGAGGATCGGGCAATGAGCAGTTCTTC
d_call: -; v_call: TRBV11-2; clone_size: -; cdr3_length: 13; j_call: TRBJ1-1; cdr3_aa: CASSPQRGTEAFF; cdr3_nt: TGTGCCAGCAGCCCTCAGCGGGGGACTGAAGCTTTCTTT
d_call: -; v_call: TRBV5-1; clone_size: -; cdr3_length: 16; j_call: TRBJ2-3; cdr3_aa: CASSLGDNFYTDTQYF; cdr3_nt: TGCGCCAGCAGCTTGGGGGACAACTTCTACACAGATACGCAGTATTTT
d_call: -; v_call: TRBV5-1; clone_size: -; cdr3_length: 15; j_call: TRBJ2-1; cdr3_aa: CASSSDGSSYNEQFF; cdr3_nt: TGCGCCAGCAGCTCGGACGGGAGCTCCTACAATGAGCAGTTCTTC
d_call: TRBD2; v_call: TRBV28; clone_size: few; cdr3_length: 15; j_call: TRBJ2-7; cdr3_aa: CASSLLGLSSYEQYF; cdr3_nt: TGTGCCAGCAGTTTATTGGGACTAAGCTCCTACGAGCAGTACTTC